This T cell receptor (beta chain) was obtained from a study of blood T cells in healthy people across ages. Whole-study results and caveats: Diversity was higher, and naive CD4+ cells more numerous, in long-lived donors than in aged donors.

The CDR3 length is 15 residues. Trimming pared 5 bases from V and 0 bases from J, leaving 16 bases between. Germline V gives CDR1 DFQATT, CDR2 SNEGSKA (reference sequence). In regard to this clonotype: Its specificity is unknown.

The use of a sample-barcoded 5' primer and a J-beta primer mix characterized a second PCR of about 7 to 12 cycles. TCRdb itself ran the 5' RACE reads through MiXCR, one entry per CDR3 protein. This table holds 750,000 to 950,000 distinct CDR3 sequences, about 55% found once. Sequenced sample: blood. This chain uses TRBV20-1 with TRBJ2-5; tentative D call: TRBD1 (5 bases). The sequence was collected from a man older than 75 in good health. The CDR3 loop is CSAPSPRANQETQYF. Here the CDR3 DNA reads TGCAGTGCTCCCAGCCCCAGGGCTAACCAAGAGACCCAGTACTTC.